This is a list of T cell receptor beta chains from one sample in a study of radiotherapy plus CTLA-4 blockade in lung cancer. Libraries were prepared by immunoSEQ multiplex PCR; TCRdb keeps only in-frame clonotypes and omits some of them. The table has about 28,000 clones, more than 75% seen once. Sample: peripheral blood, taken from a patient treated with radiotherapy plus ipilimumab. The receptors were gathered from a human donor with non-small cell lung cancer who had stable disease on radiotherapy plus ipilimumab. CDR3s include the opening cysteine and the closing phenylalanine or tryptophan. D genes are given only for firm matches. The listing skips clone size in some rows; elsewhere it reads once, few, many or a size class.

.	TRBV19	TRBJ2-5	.	TGTGCCAGTAGTATACAAGGGAGAGAGACCCAGTACTTC	CASSIQGRETQYF
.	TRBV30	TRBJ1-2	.	TGTGCCTGGAGTGTGGAGGGGGGTGGCTATGGCTACACCTTC	CAWSVEGGGYGYTF
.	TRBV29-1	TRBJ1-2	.	TGCAACGTTGATCGGGCAGCCTTCTTCAACTATGGCTACACCTTC	CNVDRAAFFNYGYTF
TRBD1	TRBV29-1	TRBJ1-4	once	TGCAGCGTTACGGGACAGGGGGCTTTTGGTAATGAAAAACTGTTTTTT	CSVTGQGAFGNEKLFF
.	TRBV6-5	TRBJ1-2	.	TGTGCCAGCAGGAACTCAGGGGAGGGGTACTATGGCTACACCTTC	CASRNSGEGYYGYTF
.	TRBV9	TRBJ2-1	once	TGTGCCAGCAGCTCTCAGGACCAGCGGAACAATGAGCAGTTCTTC	CASSSQDQRNNEQFF
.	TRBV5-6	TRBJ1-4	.	TGTGCCAGCAGCTTGCGGCGACAGACGGTAGAAAAACTGTTTTTT	CASSLRRQTVEKLFF
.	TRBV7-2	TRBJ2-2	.	TGTGCCAGCAGCTCGGGACCTTACACCGGGGAGCTGTTTTTT	CASSSGPYTGELFF
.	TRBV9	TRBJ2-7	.	TGTGCCAGCAGCCCCTCCCGACACAACTACGAGCAGTACTTC	CASSPSRHNYEQYF
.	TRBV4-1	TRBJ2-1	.	TGCGCCAGCAGCCAAGTCCCGAAGGGGAGAGCCTACAATGAGCAGTTCTTC	CASSQVPKGRAYNEQFF
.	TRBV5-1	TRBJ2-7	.	TGCGCCAGCAGCTTGTCCCAGGGGGGTCGGCAGTACTTC	CASSLSQGGRQYF
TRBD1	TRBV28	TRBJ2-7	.	TGTGCCAGCAGTAACCCAGGGGGCACTCCCTACGAGCAGTACTTC	CASSNPGGTPYEQYF
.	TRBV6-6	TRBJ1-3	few	TGTGCCAGCAGCAAGGGGGATGGAAACACCATATATTTT	CASSKGDGNTIYF
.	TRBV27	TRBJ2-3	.	TGTGCCAGCAGAAGACAGGGACTCACAGATACGCAGTATTTT	CASRRQGLTDTQYF
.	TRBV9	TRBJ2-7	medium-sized	TGTGCCAGCAGCGTAGGATCAGGGAGTTACGAGCAGTACTTC	CASSVGSGSYEQYF
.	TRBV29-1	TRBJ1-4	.	TGCAGCGTTGTAGCGACCGGGGGCCTGAATGAAAAACTGTTTTTT	CSVVATGGLNEKLFF
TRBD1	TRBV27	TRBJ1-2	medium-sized	TGTGCCAGCAGTTCCCCGGACAGGGGAAGTCGGGGCTACACCTTC	CASSSPDRGSRGYTF
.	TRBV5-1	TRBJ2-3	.	TGCGCCAGCAGCTTGGGGAGCACAGATACGCAGTATTTT	CASSLGSTDTQYF
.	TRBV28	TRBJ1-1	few	TGTGCCATCCACAGGGAGGCGGACACTGAAGCTTTCTTT	CAIHREADTEAFF
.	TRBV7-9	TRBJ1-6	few	TGTGCCAGCAGCTTAGCCAACAGGGCGTCACCCCTCCACTTT	CASSLANRASPLHF
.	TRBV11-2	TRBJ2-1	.	TGTGCCAGCAGCTCCCATCTCAGCTTTACTAGGTCTCGTAATGAGCAGTTCTTC	CASSSHLSFTRSRNEQFF
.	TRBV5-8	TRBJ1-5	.	TGTGCCAGCAGCTTGGGACCCGAGCCCCTACCCCAGCATTTT	CASSLGPEPLPQHF
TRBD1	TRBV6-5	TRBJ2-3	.	TGTGCCAGCAGTTTACTAGACAGGGGGTCAGATACGCAGTATTTT	CASSLLDRGSDTQYF
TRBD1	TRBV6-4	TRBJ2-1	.	TGTGCCAGCAGCGACACTGGACAGGCGTACAATGAGCAGTTCTTC	CASSDTGQAYNEQFF
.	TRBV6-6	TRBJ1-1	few	TGTGCCAGCAGTTACTCGAAGCGGAACACTGAAGCTTTCTTT	CASSYSKRNTEAFF
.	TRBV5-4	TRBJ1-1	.	TGTGCCAGCAGCTCGGCCAACATGAACACTGAAGCTTTCTTT	CASSSANMNTEAFF
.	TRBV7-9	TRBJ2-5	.	TGTGCCAGCAGCCCCTCCGGGGCCGACCAAGAGACCCAGTACTTC	CASSPSGADQETQYF
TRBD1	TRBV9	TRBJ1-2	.	TGTGCCAGCAGTAGGGGACAGGGTTCCCTCCGAGACCTATTTTCTAACTATGGCTACACCTTC	CASSRGQGSLRDLFSNYGYTF
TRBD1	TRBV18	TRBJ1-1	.	TGTGCCAGCTCACCCTGGGACAGCTTGAACACTGAAGCTTTCTTT	CASSPWDSLNTEAFF
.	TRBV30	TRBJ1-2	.	TGTGCCTCCGGGAGATCCTATGGCTACACCTTC	CASGRSYGYTF
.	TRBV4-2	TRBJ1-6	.	TGTGCCAGCAGCCAAGAAATGGCAGGGCAGGTGGGTTCACCCCTCCACTTT	CASSQEMAGQVGSPLHF
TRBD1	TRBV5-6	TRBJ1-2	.	TGTGCCAGCAGCTTGGGACAGGGGTACAATGGCTACACCTTC	CASSLGQGYNGYTF
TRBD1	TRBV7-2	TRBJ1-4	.	TGTGCCAGCAGCCGGGACAGGGGCGCAACTAATGAAAAACTGTTTTTT	CASSRDRGATNEKLFF
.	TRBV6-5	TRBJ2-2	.	TGTGCCAGCCGGCACGGGGCGAACACCGGGGAGCTGTTTTTT	CASRHGANTGELFF
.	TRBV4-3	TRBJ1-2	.	TGCGCCAGCAGCCAAGATGCCAGAGTCATCTATGAGTCTGGCTACACCTTC	CASSQDARVIYESGYTF
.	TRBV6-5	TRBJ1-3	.	TGTGCCAGCAGGGGCTCGGCTGGAAACACCATATATTTT	CASRGSAGNTIYF
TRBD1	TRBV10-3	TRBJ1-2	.	TGTGCCAGTGAGACAGGGAACTATGGCTACACCTTC	CASETGNYGYTF
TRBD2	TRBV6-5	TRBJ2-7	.	TGTGCCAGCAGCCCAGGCGGGAGCTCCTACGAGCAGTACTTC	CASSPGGSSYEQYF
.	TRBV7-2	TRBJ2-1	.	TGTGCCAGCAACGAGCAGTTCTTC	CASNEQFF
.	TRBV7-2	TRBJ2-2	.	TGTGCCAGCAGCTTAAATACGCAACGAGTCACCGGGGAGCTGTTTTTT	CASSLNTQRVTGELFF
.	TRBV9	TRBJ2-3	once	TGTGCCAGCAGCGTAGGAACGGGGTCGAGCTCAGATACGCAGTATTTT	CASSVGTGSSSDTQYF
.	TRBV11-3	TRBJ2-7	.	TGTGCCAGCAGCCCCAGCTCCTACGAGCAGTACTTC	CASSPSSYEQYF
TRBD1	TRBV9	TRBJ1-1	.	TGTGCCAGCAGCGTAGGTGGGACAGGGGGAAGTGGGCCGAACACTGAAGCTTTCTTT	CASSVGGTGGSGPNTEAFF
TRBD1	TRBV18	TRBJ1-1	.	TGTGCCAGCTCACCACGACAGGGGGATGAAGCTTTCTTT	CASSPRQGDEAFF
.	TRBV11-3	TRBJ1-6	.	TGTGCCAGCAGCTTAGGTCCAAATTCACCCCTCCACTTT	CASSLGPNSPLHF
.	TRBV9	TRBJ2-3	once	TGTGCCAGCAGCGTAGGGACTGATAGCGTAGATACGCAGTATTTT	CASSVGTDSVDTQYF
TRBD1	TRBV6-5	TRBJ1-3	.	TGTGCCATCGTGGACAGGTCGGGAAACACCATATATTTT	CAIVDRSGNTIYF
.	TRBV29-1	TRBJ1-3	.	TGCAGCGTTTCATCTGGAAACACCATATATTTT	CSVSSGNTIYF
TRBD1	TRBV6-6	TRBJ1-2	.	TGTGCCAGCAGTCACTCGACAGGGCCGGGGTATAATGGCTACACCTTC	CASSHSTGPGYNGYTF
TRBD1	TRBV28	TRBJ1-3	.	TGTGCCAGCAGTCCAACAACGGGACAGGGGCGGGGAAACACCATATATTTT	CASSPTTGQGRGNTIYF
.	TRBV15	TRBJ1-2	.	TGTGCCACCAGCAGCCGGACGTATGGCTACACCTTC	CATSSRTYGYTF
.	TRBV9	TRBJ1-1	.	TGTGCCAGCAGCCTACATTTCGGGAACACTGAAGCTTTCTTT	CASSLHFGNTEAFF
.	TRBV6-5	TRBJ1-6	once	TGTGCCAGCATAGCCACGGGGAGGAGTAATTCACCCCTCCACTTT	CASIATGRSNSPLHF
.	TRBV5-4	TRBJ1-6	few	TGTGCCAGCAGCCATCCGACCGGGGGTGTCTCACCCCTCCACTTT	CASSHPTGGVSPLHF
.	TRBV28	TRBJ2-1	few	TGTGCCAGCAGTTTTCTAAACCGTTACAATGAGCAGTTCTTC	CASSFLNRYNEQFF
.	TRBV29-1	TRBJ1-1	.	TGCAGCGTTGTGAACAGGTTGAACACTGAAGCTTTCTTT	CSVVNRLNTEAFF
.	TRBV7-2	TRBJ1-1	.	TGTGCCAGCATCATTCGACGGGGGCTAGAAGCTTTCTTT	CASIIRRGLEAFF
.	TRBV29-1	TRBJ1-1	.	TGCAGCGTCGTACAAGAAATGAACACTGAAGCTTTCTTT	CSVVQEMNTEAFF
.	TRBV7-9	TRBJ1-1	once	TGTGCCAGCAGCTTAGGGCATCTGAACACTGAAGCTTTCTTT	CASSLGHLNTEAFF